This T cell receptor (beta chain) is drawn from a study of T cell clonotyping in hematopoietic cell transplantation. Overall study results and limits: At the given depth, recipient repertoires were over 95% de novo clonotypes. Without cell sorting, CD4 versus CD8 contributions remain unresolved. Pathologically expanded recipient clonotypes increased progressively from day 30 to day 180 as diversity fell. Higher Inverse Simpson Index values in graft donor and pretransplant recipient predicted broader posttransplant TCR diversity.

Clones were read by immunoSEQ multiplex PCR, and TCRdb kept only the in-frame ones, dropping some. Altogether about 43,000 clones are present, 95% being singletons, with the ten largest covering about 0.91%. Details on this clone: Its antigen is as yet unknown.

The CDR3 is made up of 13 amino acids. The ends were cut back, 2 bases at V and 5 bases at J, with 9 bases in the middle. Germline values: CDR1 LGHNA, CDR2 YSLEER. Sample: peripheral blood mononuclear cells. J is TRBJ1-1 and V is TRBV4-3; D is perhaps TRBD1 (5 bases). This receptor was taken from a man aged 25-40 years in good health. Some clones in this sample may be carry-over from other donors' samples. The CDR3 DNA sequence: TGCGCCAGCAGCCAATTTGGGGGGACTGAAGCTTTCTTT. Amino acids: CASSQFGGTEAFF.